This TCR beta chain comes out of a study of blood T cell repertoires in COVID-19 (dated by TCRdb to the early 2020s). Some background on the complete study: Samples from collaborators originated in the United States, Italy and Spain and spanned both the acute and convalescent phases of COVID-19. The prospective study material was composed of cDNA or gDNA derived from T cells, B-cell-depleted T cells, or PBMCs. The dataset comprised deeply sampled blood TCRbeta repertoires from subjects exposed to, actively infected with, or recovered from COVID-19. The repertoires were released in a freely available public database intended as a resource for research on the immune response to SARS-CoV-2. The samples were drawn from two sources: the first 160 participants of the ongoing ImmuneRACE study, and 950 to 1,500 subjects contributed by 6 global collaborators. Sample metadata almost always included a de-identified subject ID, COVID-19 status, age in years and sex. HLA class I and class II types, where available, came from metadata supplied by the sample provider rather than from assay-based typing.

Each collaborating institution followed its own protocols to collect whole blood in K2EDTA tubes. Collaborator samples were shipped for TCRbeta analysis as frozen whole blood, isolated PBMCs, or DNA extracted from either sample type. As to this clone: Its antigen has not been determined. Base qualities were left out, and no much larger clone turns up one base away.

Beyond this particular receptor, the publication reports: The quantity of clinical and demographic metadata differed by source and by participant and was supplied without curation.

The immunoSEQ Assay, a bias-controlled multiplex PCR, was used to amplify TCRbeta CDR3 regions from genomic DNA. The original methods were these. Within the assay, amplification of reference gene primers was used to estimate how many nucleated cells each sample contained. To quantify the absolute abundance of each unique TCRbeta CDR3 rearrangement, sequence reads were collapsed and filtered. For each sample, productive Simpson clonality was calculated as the square root of Simpson's diversity index over productive rearrangements. TCRdb stores this immuneACCESS table with in-frame sequences only. Part of the clones is absent; in the studies checked, under half of the shortfall reflects unresolved V genes, and no reason is known for the rest. That table supplies the V and J calls and clone size; D and trimming were determined from the DNA. In this sample the table shows fewer than 120,000 clones, 76% of which occur a single time. The ten largest make up roughly 3.8% of the sample.

The junction shows trimming of 5 bases on V and 7 bases on J, plus 20 bases between the germline ends. CDR1 and CDR2, per the germline V gene, are SGHTA and FQGNSA. The CDR3 numbers 15 residues from cysteine through phenylalanine. The only DNA kept is the CDR3, 45 bases in frame from the first base. This receptor was taken from a woman of 80 years or more with acute or convalescent COVID-19. Sequenced sample: peripheral blood. The chain employs TRBV7-2 and TRBJ2-5; TRBD2 could be the D gene, as 6 bases match. The CDR3 protein sequence reads: CASSPSPEGGWTQYF. In nucleotide form, the sequence is TGTGCCAGCAGCCCTAGCCCGGAGGGCGGGTGGACCCAGTACTTC.